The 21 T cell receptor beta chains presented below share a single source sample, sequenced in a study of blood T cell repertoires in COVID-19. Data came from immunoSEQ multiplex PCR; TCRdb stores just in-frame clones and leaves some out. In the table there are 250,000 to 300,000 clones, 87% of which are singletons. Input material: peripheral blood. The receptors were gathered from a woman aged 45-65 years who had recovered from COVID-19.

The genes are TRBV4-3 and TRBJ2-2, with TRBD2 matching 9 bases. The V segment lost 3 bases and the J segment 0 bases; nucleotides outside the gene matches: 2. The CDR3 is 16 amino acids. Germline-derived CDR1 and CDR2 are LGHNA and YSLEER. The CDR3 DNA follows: TGCGCCAGCAGCCAGGGCGGGGGGGCGAACACCGGGGAGCTGTTTTTT. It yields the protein CASSQGGGANTGELFF.

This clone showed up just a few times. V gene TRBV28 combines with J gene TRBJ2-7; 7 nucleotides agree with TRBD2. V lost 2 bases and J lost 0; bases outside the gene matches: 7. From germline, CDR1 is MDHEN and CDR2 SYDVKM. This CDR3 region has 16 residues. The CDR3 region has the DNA TGTGCCAGCAGTTTAAGATACCCGGGGGGCTCCTACGAGCAGTACTTC. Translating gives CASSLRYPGGSYEQYF.

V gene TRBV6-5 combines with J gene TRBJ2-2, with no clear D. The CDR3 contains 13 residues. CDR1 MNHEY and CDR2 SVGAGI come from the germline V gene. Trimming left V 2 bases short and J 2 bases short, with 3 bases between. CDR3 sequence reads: CASSYPNTGELFF. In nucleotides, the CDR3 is TGTGCCAGCAGTTACCCTAACACCGGGGAGCTGTTTTTT.

CDR3 sequence: CASSLSGTAYNEQFF. CDR3 DNA: TGTGCCAGCAGCTTATCCGGGACAGCGTACAATGAGCAGTTCTTC. This sequence joins TRBV7-3 and TRBJ2-1, with 7 bases identical to TRBD1. Germline CDR1 reads SGHTA; CDR2 reads FQGTGA. The V segment lost 2 bases and the J segment 4 bases; nucleotides outside the gene matches: 5. This CDR3 has 15 amino acids.

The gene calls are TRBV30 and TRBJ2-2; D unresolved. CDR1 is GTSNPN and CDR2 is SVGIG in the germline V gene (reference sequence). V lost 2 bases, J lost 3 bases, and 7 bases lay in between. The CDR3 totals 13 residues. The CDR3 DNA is TGTGCCTGGAGTACTGCGTACACCGGGGAGCTGTTTTTT. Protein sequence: CAWSTAYTGELFF.

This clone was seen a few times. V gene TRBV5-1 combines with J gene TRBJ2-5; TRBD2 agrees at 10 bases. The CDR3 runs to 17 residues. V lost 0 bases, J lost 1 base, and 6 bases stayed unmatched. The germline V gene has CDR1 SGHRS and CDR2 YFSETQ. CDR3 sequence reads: CASSLGLAGVFQETQYF. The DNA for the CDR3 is TGCGCCAGCAGCTTGGGCCTAGCGGGAGTTTTCCAAGAGACCCAGTACTTC.

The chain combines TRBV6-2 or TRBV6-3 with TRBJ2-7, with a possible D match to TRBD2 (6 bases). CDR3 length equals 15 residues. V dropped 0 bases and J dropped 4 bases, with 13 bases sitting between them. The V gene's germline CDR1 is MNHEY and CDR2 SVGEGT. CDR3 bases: TGTGCCAGCAGTTACTCGCGGGGAGCGGGTTACGAGCAGTACTTC. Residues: CASSYSRGAGYEQYF.

CDR3 bases: TGTGCCAGCAGCACCGGGACGGGGGGGTCCTACGAGCAGTACTTC. Encoded protein: CASSTGTGGSYEQYF. The rearrangement joins TRBV7-2 to TRBJ2-7; 8 nucleotides match TRBD2. The V and J ends lost 5 bases and 1 base, in that order; junction bases with no gene match: 7. The CDR3 contains 15 residues. Germline values: CDR1 SGHTA, CDR2 FQGNSA.

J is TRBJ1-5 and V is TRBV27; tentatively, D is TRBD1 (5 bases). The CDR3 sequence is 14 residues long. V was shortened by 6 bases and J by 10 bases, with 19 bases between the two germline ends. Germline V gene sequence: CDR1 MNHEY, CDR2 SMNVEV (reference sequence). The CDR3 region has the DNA TGTGCCAGCAGCCTAGCGGGGGATATTGGTCCCCAGCATTTT. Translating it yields CASSLAGDIGPQHF.

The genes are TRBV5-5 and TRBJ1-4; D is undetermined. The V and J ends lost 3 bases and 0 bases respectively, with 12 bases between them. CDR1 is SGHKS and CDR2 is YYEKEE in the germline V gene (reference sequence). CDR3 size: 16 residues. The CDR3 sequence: CASSYSLSATNEKLFF. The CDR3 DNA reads TGTGCCAGCAGCTATTCCCTTTCTGCAACTAATGAAAAACTGTTTTTT.

This CDR3 reads CASSALPGQGMDEQYF. The CDR3 nucleotides read TGTGCCAGCAGTGCCCTCCCGGGACAGGGTATGGACGAGCAGTACTTC. This sequence joins TRBV6-2 or TRBV6-3 and TRBJ2-7; 9 nucleotides line up with TRBD1. V gave up 5 bases and J gave up 5 bases; unmatched junction bases: 13. The length of the CDR3 is 16 residues. Germline V gene sequence: CDR1 MNHEY, CDR2 SVGEGT.

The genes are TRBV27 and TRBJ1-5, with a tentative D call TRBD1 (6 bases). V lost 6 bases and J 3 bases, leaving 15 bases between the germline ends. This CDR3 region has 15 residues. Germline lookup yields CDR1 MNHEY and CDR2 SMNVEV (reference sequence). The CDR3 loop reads CASSPQGSPNQPQHF. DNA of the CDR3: TGTGCCAGCAGCCCTCAGGGGTCCCCCAATCAGCCCCAGCATTTT.

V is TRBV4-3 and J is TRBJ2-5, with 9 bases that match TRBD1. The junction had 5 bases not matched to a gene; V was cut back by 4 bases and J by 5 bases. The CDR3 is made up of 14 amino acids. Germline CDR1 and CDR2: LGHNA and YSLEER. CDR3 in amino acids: CASSRDRVGETQYF. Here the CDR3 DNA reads TGCGCCAGCAGCCGGGACAGGGTTGGGGAGACCCAGTACTTC.

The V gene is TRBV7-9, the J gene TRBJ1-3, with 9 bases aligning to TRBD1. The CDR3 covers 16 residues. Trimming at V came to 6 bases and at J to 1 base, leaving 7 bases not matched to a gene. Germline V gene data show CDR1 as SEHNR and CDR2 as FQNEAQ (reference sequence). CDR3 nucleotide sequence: TGTGCCAGCAGATCCGGGACAGGGAGGTCTGGAAACACCATATATTTT. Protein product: CASRSGTGRSGNTIYF.

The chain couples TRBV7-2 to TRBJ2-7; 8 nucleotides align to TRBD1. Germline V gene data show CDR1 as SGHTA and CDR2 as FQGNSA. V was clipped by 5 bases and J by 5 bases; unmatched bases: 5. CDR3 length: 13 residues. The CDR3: CASSRDRMHEQYF. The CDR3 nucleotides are TGTGCCAGCAGCCGGGACAGGATGCACGAGCAGTACTTC.

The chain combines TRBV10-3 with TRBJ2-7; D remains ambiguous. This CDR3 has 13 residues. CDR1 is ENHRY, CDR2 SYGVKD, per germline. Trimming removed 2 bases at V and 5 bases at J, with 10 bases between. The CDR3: CAISEMGSHEQYF. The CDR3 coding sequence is TGTGCCATCAGTGAGATGGGCAGTCACGAGCAGTACTTC.

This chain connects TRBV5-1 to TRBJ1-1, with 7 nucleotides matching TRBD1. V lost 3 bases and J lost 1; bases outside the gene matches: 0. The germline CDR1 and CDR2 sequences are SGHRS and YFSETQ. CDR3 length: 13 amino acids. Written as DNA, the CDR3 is TGCGCCAGCAGCTGGGACAGGAACACTGAAGCTTTCTTT. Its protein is CASSWDRNTEAFF.

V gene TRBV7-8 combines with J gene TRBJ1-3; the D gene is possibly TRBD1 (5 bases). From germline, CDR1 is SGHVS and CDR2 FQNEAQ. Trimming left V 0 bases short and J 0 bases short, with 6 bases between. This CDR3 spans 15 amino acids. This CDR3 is CASSLARASGNTIYF. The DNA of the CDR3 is TGTGCCAGCAGCTTAGCCAGGGCCTCTGGAAACACCATATATTTT.

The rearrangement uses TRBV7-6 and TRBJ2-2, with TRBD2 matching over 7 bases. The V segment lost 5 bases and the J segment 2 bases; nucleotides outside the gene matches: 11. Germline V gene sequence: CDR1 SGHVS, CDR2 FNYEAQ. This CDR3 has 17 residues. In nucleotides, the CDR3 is TGTGCCAGCAGCCCCGCCCGGGGGGTTCCAAACACCGGGGAGCTGTTTTTT. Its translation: CASSPARGVPNTGELFF. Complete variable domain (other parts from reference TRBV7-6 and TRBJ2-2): GAGVSQSPRYKVTKRGQDVALRCDPISGHVSLYWYRQALGQGPEFLTYFNYEAQQDKSGLPNDRFSAERPEGSISTLTIQRTEQRDSAMYRCASSPARGVPNTGELFFGEGSRLTVL.

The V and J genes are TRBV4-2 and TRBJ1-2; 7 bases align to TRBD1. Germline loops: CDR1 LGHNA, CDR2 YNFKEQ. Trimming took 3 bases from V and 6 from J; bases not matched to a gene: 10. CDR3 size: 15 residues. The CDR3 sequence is CASSQTGTRRDGYTF. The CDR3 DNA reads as TGTGCCAGCAGCCAGACAGGGACCCGACGGGATGGCTACACCTTC.

The CDR3 loop is CAISEARDRTEAFF. For the CDR3, the DNA is TGTGCCATCAGTGAGGCCAGGGATAGGACTGAAGCTTTCTTT. The genes are TRBV10-3 and TRBJ1-1, with D possibly being TRBD1 (5 bases). CDR1 is ENHRY, CDR2 SYGVKD, per germline. V lost 2 bases and J lost 5, with 12 bases in between. The CDR3 runs to 14 residues.